These T cell receptor beta chains were read from a single sample in a study of beta chain features in type 1 diabetes. The protocol was immunoSEQ multiplex PCR, while the TCRdb copy is restricted to in-frame clones and leaves out a portion. Of some 330,000 clones listed, roughly 12% are singletons. Sequencing was carried out using naive CD4+ T cells from blood. These receptors were collected from a woman aged 18-35 years with type 1 diabetes. Each CDR3 is given with its conserved first and last residue. Each record gives: clone size, V gene, J gene, D gene, CDR3 protein, CDR3 DNA. A D gene is named only where the DNA matches it firmly. The listing skips clone size in some rows; elsewhere it reads once, few, many or a size class.

clone_size: few
v_call: TRBV30
j_call: TRBJ2-1
d_call: TRBD2
cdr3_aa: CAWRGASGRGSPYNEQFF
cdr3_nt: TGTGCCTGGAGGGGGGCTAGCGGGAGGGGGAGCCCTTACAATGAGCAGTTCTTC

clone_size: few
v_call: TRBV4-1
j_call: TRBJ1-1
d_call: TRBD1
cdr3_aa: CASSQGDRAGAEAFF
cdr3_nt: TGCGCCAGCAGCCAAGGCGACAGGGCGGGTGCTGAAGCTTTCTTT

clone_size: few
v_call: TRBV10-3
j_call: TRBJ2-5
d_call: TRBD1
cdr3_aa: CATTDREDQETQYF
cdr3_nt: TGTGCCACCACGGACAGGGAGGACCAAGAGACCCAGTACTTC

clone_size: NA
v_call: TRBV30
j_call: TRBJ2-7
d_call: TRBD2
cdr3_aa: CAWSVGLAGVPKYF
cdr3_nt: TGTGCCTGGAGTGTTGGACTAGCGGGAGTTCCGAAGTACTTC

clone_size: NA
v_call: TRBV29-1
j_call: TRBJ2-5
d_call: NA
cdr3_aa: CSVGSEVETQYF
cdr3_nt: TGCAGCGTTGGATCGGAGGTGGAGACCCAGTACTTC

clone_size: NA
v_call: TRBV15
j_call: TRBJ1-2
d_call: TRBD1
cdr3_aa: CATTQGQGMSNYGYTF
cdr3_nt: TGTGCCACCACCCAAGGACAGGGAATGTCTAACTATGGCTACACCTTC

clone_size: NA
v_call: TRBV29-1
j_call: TRBJ2-1
d_call: TRBD1
cdr3_aa: CSVFRYRGSHEQFF
cdr3_nt: TGCAGCGTTTTTAGGTACAGGGGATCGCATGAGCAGTTCTTC

clone_size: NA
v_call: TRBV30
j_call: TRBJ2-1
d_call: NA
cdr3_aa: CAWSRGATYNEQFF
cdr3_nt: TGTGCCTGGAGTCGCGGAGCGACCTACAATGAGCAGTTCTTC

clone_size: NA
v_call: TRBV29-1
j_call: TRBJ2-7
d_call: TRBD1
cdr3_aa: CSVGRTGSVYEQYF
cdr3_nt: TGCAGCGTTGGGCGGACAGGGAGTGTGTACGAGCAGTACTTC

clone_size: few
v_call: TRBV30
j_call: TRBJ1-5
d_call: NA
cdr3_aa: CAWSTGGHHNQPQHF
cdr3_nt: TGTGCCTGGAGTACGGGGGGTCATCACAATCAGCCCCAGCATTTT

clone_size: NA
v_call: TRBV7-7
j_call: TRBJ2-2
d_call: NA
cdr3_aa: CASSLAAQTGELFF
cdr3_nt: TGTGCTAGCAGCTTAGCCGCCCAGACCGGGGAGCTGTTTTTT

clone_size: few
v_call: TRBV19
j_call: TRBJ2-2
d_call: TRBD1
cdr3_aa: CASRPGQKAGELFF
cdr3_nt: TGTGCCAGTAGGCCGGGACAGAAGGCCGGGGAGCTGTTTTTT

clone_size: NA
v_call: TRBV10-3
j_call: TRBJ2-3
d_call: NA
cdr3_aa: CAISESSTGSLTDTQYF
cdr3_nt: TGTGCCATCAGTGAGTCGAGTACAGGGTCCCTCACAGATACGCAGTATTTT

clone_size: few
v_call: TRBV30
j_call: TRBJ1-5
d_call: TRBD1
cdr3_aa: CAWSVPGQGVALNRGNQPQHF
cdr3_nt: TGTGCCTGGAGTGTACCGGGACAGGGGGTGGCCTTAAACAGGGGCAATCAGCCCCAGCATTTT

clone_size: NA
v_call: TRBV7-6
j_call: TRBJ2-1
d_call: NA
cdr3_aa: CASSPDSLLYNEQFF
cdr3_nt: TGTGCCAGCAGCCCCGACTCCCTCCTTTACAATGAGCAGTTCTTC

clone_size: few
v_call: TRBV29-1
j_call: TRBJ2-6
d_call: NA
cdr3_aa: CSVQQSSGANVLTF
cdr3_nt: TGCAGCGTTCAACAGAGCTCTGGGGCCAACGTCCTGACTTTC

clone_size: NA
v_call: TRBV21-1
j_call: TRBJ2-2
d_call: NA
cdr3_aa: CASFTTPGQRDTGELFF
cdr3_nt: TGTGCCAGCTTCACGACTCCGGGACAGCGAGACACCGGGGAGCTGTTTTTT

clone_size: few
v_call: TRBV9
j_call: TRBJ2-1
d_call: TRBD2
cdr3_aa: CASSAAGGLPREQFF
cdr3_nt: TGTGCCAGCAGCGCAGCGGGAGGCCTCCCCCGGGAGCAGTTCTTC

clone_size: NA
v_call: TRBV28
j_call: TRBJ2-7
d_call: NA
cdr3_aa: CASSTSSYEQYF
cdr3_nt: TGTGCCAGCAGCACTAGCAGCTACGAGCAGTACTTC

clone_size: NA
v_call: TRBV11-2
j_call: TRBJ2-3
d_call: TRBD2
cdr3_aa: CASSILAGGQVDTQYF
cdr3_nt: TGTGCCAGCAGCATACTAGCGGGGGGACAGGTAGATACGCAGTATTTT

clone_size: NA
v_call: TRBV10-3
j_call: TRBJ1-2
d_call: NA
cdr3_aa: CAISGRSRGDYGYTF
cdr3_nt: TGTGCCATCAGTGGTCGTTCCAGAGGAGACTATGGCTACACCTTC

clone_size: few
v_call: TRBV30
j_call: TRBJ2-2
d_call: NA
cdr3_aa: CAWRPTGVVSGELFF
cdr3_nt: TGTGCCTGGAGGCCAACGGGAGTCGTCTCCGGGGAGCTGTTTTTT

clone_size: NA
v_call: TRBV5-4
j_call: TRBJ2-5
d_call: NA
cdr3_aa: CASSPGVGSGQETQYF
cdr3_nt: TGTGCCAGCAGCCCAGGGGTAGGAAGCGGCCAAGAGACCCAGTACTTC

clone_size: few
v_call: TRBV9
j_call: TRBJ2-6
d_call: TRBD2
cdr3_aa: CASSVVPSGESGANVLTF
cdr3_nt: TGTGCCAGCAGCGTAGTTCCTAGCGGGGAATCTGGGGCCAACGTCCTGACTTTC

clone_size: NA
v_call: TRBV15
j_call: TRBJ2-7
d_call: NA
cdr3_aa: CATSREGGAYEQYF
cdr3_nt: TGTGCCACCAGCAGGGAAGGGGGAGCCTACGAGCAGTACTTC

clone_size: NA
v_call: TRBV4-2
j_call: TRBJ1-5
d_call: NA
cdr3_aa: CASSQEAQNNQPQHF
cdr3_nt: TGTGCCAGCAGCCAAGAAGCACAGAACAATCAGCCCCAGCATTTT

clone_size: NA
v_call: TRBV5-4
j_call: TRBJ2-1
d_call: NA
cdr3_aa: CASSQPGNEQFF
cdr3_nt: TGTGCCAGCTCGCAGCCAGGTAATGAGCAGTTCTTC

clone_size: NA
v_call: TRBV30
j_call: TRBJ1-1
d_call: NA
cdr3_aa: CAWSVSLNTEAFF
cdr3_nt: TGTGCCTGGAGTGTCTCCTTGAACACTGAAGCTTTCTTT